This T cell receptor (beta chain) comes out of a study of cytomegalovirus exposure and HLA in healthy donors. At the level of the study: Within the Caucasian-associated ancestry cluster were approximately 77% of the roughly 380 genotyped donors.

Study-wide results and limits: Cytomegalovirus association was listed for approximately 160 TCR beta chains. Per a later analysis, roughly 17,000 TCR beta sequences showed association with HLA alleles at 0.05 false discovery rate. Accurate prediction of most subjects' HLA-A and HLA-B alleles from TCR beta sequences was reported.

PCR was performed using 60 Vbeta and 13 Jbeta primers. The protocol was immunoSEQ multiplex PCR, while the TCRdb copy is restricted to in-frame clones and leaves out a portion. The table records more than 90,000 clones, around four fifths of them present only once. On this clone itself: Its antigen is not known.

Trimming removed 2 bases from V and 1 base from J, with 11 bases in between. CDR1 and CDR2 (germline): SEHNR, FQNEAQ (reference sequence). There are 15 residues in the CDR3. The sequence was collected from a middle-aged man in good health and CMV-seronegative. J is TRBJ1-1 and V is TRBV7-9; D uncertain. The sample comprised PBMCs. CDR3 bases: TGTGCCAGCAGCTTATCGGCGGGGAAGAACACTGAAGCTTTCTTT. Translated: CASSLSAGKNTEAFF.